Listed below are T cell receptor beta chains from one sample, sequenced in a study of control samples from healthy donors and cancer patients. Repertoires were generated with immunoSEQ multiplex PCR, while TCRdb's copy carries only in-frame clones and drops some. The sample carries over 100,000 clones, over 80% recorded once. Input material: blood. These receptors were obtained from a woman between 45 and 60 years old in good health. The CDR3 runs from the conserved cysteine through the conserved F or W. Fields, in order: CDR3 DNA, CDR3 protein, D gene, V gene, J gene, clone size. D genes are given only for firm matches. The size field is filled for only some rows; it gives once, few, many or a size class.

cdr3_nt: TGTGCCAGCAGCAGACAGGGTAGGGCTGAAAAACTGTTTTTT
cdr3_aa: CASSRQGRAEKLFF
d_call: TRBD1
v_call: TRBV5-6
j_call: TRBJ1-4
clone_size: .

cdr3_nt: TGTGCCAGCGGTACAGGGGCGGGCAATCAGCCCCAGCATTTT
cdr3_aa: CASGTGAGNQPQHF
d_call: TRBD1
v_call: TRBV2
j_call: TRBJ1-5
clone_size: few

cdr3_nt: TGCAGCGCCAGGCTTGAGGGGCTGGATCAGCCCCAGCATTTT
cdr3_aa: CSARLEGLDQPQHF
d_call: .
v_call: TRBV29-1
j_call: TRBJ1-5
clone_size: once

cdr3_nt: TGTGCCAGCAGTGAACTTGCCAGGGACTACGAGCAGTACTTC
cdr3_aa: CASSELARDYEQYF
d_call: .
v_call: TRBV2
j_call: TRBJ2-7
clone_size: .

cdr3_nt: TGTGCCAGCAGTAGTCGTGCAGAAGGCTCTGGAAACACCATATATTTT
cdr3_aa: CASSSRAEGSGNTIYF
d_call: .
v_call: TRBV25-1
j_call: TRBJ1-3
clone_size: .

cdr3_nt: TGTGCCAGCAGCGGCCGGGACCGTTTGGAGAACACCGGGGAGCTGTTTTTT
cdr3_aa: CASSGRDRLENTGELFF
d_call: .
v_call: TRBV5-4
j_call: TRBJ2-2
clone_size: few

cdr3_nt: TGTGCCAGCACCTTTTTGTTATCTGCTTTCTTT
cdr3_aa: CASTFLLSAFF
d_call: .
v_call: TRBV7-2
j_call: TRBJ1-1
clone_size: .

cdr3_nt: TGTGCCAGTAGTATACTATTAGCGGAAAAACTGTTTTTT
cdr3_aa: CASSILLAEKLFF
d_call: .
v_call: TRBV19
j_call: TRBJ1-4
clone_size: .

cdr3_nt: TGTGCCAGCAGCCTATGGGACAGGGGTGCTTATGGCTACACCTTC
cdr3_aa: CASSLWDRGAYGYTF
d_call: TRBD1
v_call: TRBV3-1/TRBV3-2
j_call: TRBJ1-2
clone_size: .

cdr3_nt: TGCGCCAGCAGCTTGGCCTTCCCCTCTGGGGCCAACGTCCTGACTTTC
cdr3_aa: CASSLAFPSGANVLTF
d_call: .
v_call: TRBV5-1
j_call: TRBJ2-6
clone_size: .

cdr3_nt: TGTGCCAGCAGCTTAGATCCGACTGGGGCGCGCCTCGGCCAGCCCCAGCATTTT
cdr3_aa: CASSLDPTGARLGQPQHF
d_call: .
v_call: TRBV11-2
j_call: TRBJ1-5
clone_size: few

cdr3_nt: TGTGCCAGCAGCCCTTCGGCTCAGGGCAGCAATCAGCCCCAGCATTTT
cdr3_aa: CASSPSAQGSNQPQHF
d_call: .
v_call: TRBV27
j_call: TRBJ1-5
clone_size: .

cdr3_nt: TGTGCCAGCAGCTTAAGTACACGTTTGGGTGTACCCCTCCACTTT
cdr3_aa: CASSLSTRLGVPLHF
d_call: .
v_call: TRBV11-2
j_call: TRBJ1-6
clone_size: once

cdr3_nt: TGTGCCAGCATGGGGCAGGGACTATATGGCTACACCTTC
cdr3_aa: CASMGQGLYGYTF
d_call: .
v_call: TRBV2
j_call: TRBJ1-2
clone_size: .

cdr3_nt: TGCGCCAGCAGCTTGGCGATGGGGGGTTCAGAGACCCAGTACTTC
cdr3_aa: CASSLAMGGSETQYF
d_call: .
v_call: TRBV5-1
j_call: TRBJ2-5
clone_size: .

cdr3_nt: TGCGCCAGCAGCTTGGATTCCAGGGTCACTGGGTCACCCCTCCACTTT
cdr3_aa: CASSLDSRVTGSPLHF
d_call: .
v_call: TRBV5-1
j_call: TRBJ1-6
clone_size: .

cdr3_nt: TGTGCCAGCAGCTTTAGCGGCAGGGAGGGTATAGGTGAGCAGTTCTTC
cdr3_aa: CASSFSGREGIGEQFF
d_call: TRBD2
v_call: TRBV11-2
j_call: TRBJ2-1
clone_size: .

cdr3_nt: TGTGCCAGCTCACCGTCTGGGCTGCCCCAGCATTTT
cdr3_aa: CASSPSGLPQHF
d_call: .
v_call: TRBV18
j_call: TRBJ1-5
clone_size: .

cdr3_nt: TGTGCCAGCAGCTTGGAGCGGGGCAGACAGCCCCAGCATTTT
cdr3_aa: CASSLERGRQPQHF
d_call: .
v_call: TRBV5-5
j_call: TRBJ1-5
clone_size: .

cdr3_nt: TGCGCCAGCAGCTCAGGACTAGCGGGAGGAACCTACGAGCAGTACTTC
cdr3_aa: CASSSGLAGGTYEQYF
d_call: TRBD2
v_call: TRBV5-1
j_call: TRBJ2-7
clone_size: .

cdr3_nt: TGTGCCAGCAGCTCATGGGGCAGGGGGCGGACCGGGGAGCTGTTTTTT
cdr3_aa: CASSSWGRGRTGELFF
d_call: TRBD1
v_call: TRBV11-2
j_call: TRBJ2-2
clone_size: .

cdr3_nt: TGTGCCAGCAGCTTCGGACTAGGAGAACCGGCTGGGGCCAACGTCCTGACTTTC
cdr3_aa: CASSFGLGEPAGANVLTF
d_call: TRBD2
v_call: TRBV5-6
j_call: TRBJ2-6
clone_size: .